This TCR beta chain appears in the sequencing data of a study of T cells in Graves' hyperthyroidism and ophthalmopathy. Looking at the study overall: Peripheral blood samples were taken at initial diagnosis, prior to any treatment.

With a duration under 2 months, the hyperthyroidism was newly diagnosed in patients aged 18 to 65. PBMCs stemmed from around 9.3 ml fresh peripheral blood. Many counts were recorded for this clonotype. As yet, its antigen is unknown. Authors of the study amplified TCR beta CDR3 regions from RNA transcripts. TCR CDR3 underwent first-round RT-PCR with the HTBI primer set. TCRdb re-called the multiplex PCR reads with MiXCR, one entry per CDR3 protein. In the table there are around 350,000 distinct CDR3 sequences, about a sixth of which are singletons. The CDR3 extends over 13 amino acids. CDR1 is SGHVS, CDR2 FNYEAQ, per germline. V lost 5 bases, J lost 4 bases, and 11 bases lay in between. Whole-study findings and limits: Most thyroid clonotypes expanded above 0.001 were also detected in blood.

The chain combines TRBV7-6 with TRBJ2-5, with D perhaps being TRBD1 or TRBD2 (5 bases each). This sequence originates from a woman aged 30 to 39 with Graves' hyperthyroidism that later progressed to Graves' ophthalmopathy. The sequencing input was blood. The CDR3 protein is CASSAGTGETQYF. CDR3 in DNA: TGTGCCAGCAGCGCAGGGACGGGAGAGACCCAGTACTTC.